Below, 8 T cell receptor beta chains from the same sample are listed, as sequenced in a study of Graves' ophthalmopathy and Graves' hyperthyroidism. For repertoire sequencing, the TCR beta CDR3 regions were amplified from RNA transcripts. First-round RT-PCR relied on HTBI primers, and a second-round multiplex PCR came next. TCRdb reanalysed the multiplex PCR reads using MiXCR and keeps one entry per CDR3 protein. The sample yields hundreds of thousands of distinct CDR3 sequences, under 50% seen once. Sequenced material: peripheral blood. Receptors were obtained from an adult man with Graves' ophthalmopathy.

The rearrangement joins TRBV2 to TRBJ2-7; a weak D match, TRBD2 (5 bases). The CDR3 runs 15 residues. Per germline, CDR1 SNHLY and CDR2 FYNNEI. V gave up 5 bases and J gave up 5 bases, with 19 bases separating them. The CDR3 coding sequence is TGTGCCAGCAGTTACTCTGAGGGAATCGGGGACGAGCAGTACTTC. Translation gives CASSYSEGIGDEQYF.

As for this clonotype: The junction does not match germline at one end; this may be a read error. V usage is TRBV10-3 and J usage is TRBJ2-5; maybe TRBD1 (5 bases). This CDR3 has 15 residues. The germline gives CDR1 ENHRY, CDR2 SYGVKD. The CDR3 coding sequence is TGTGCCAGCAGTTATGGCCAGGGTGGGTGGAAGACCCAGTACTTC. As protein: CASSYGQGGWKTQYF.

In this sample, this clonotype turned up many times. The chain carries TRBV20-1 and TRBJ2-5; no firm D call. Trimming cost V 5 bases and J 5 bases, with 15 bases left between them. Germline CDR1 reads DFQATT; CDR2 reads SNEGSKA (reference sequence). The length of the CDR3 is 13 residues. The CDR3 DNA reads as TGCAGTGCTCGCCCCACTCCGGTGGAGACCCAGTACTTC. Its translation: CSARPTPVETQYF.

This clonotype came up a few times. CDR3 amino acids: CASSLEPQGTGPTYEQYF. CDR3 DNA: TGCGCCAGCAGCCTCGAACCCCAAGGGACAGGGCCCACCTACGAGCAGTACTTC. The chain combines TRBV4-3 with TRBJ2-7; 9 bases fit TRBD1. CDR3 length: 18 residues. Per the germline V gene, CDR1 is LGHNA and CDR2 is YSLEER. Trimming at V came to 4 bases and at J to 2 bases, leaving 15 bases not matched to a gene.

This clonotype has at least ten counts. The CDR3 loop is CASIGTAARGYTF. Here the CDR3 DNA reads TGTGCCAGCATCGGGACGGCGGCTAGGGGCTACACCTTC. The chain has TRBV7-9 and TRBJ1-2; a possible D gene is TRBD1 (5 bases). Germline V gives CDR1 SEHNR, CDR2 FQNEAQ (reference sequence). This CDR3 region has 13 residues. V lost 7 bases to trimming and J lost 8 bases, with 17 bases between them. Variable domain in full (rest from reference TRBV7-9 and TRBJ1-2): DTGVSQNPRHKITKRGQNVTFRCDPISEHNRLYWYRQTLGQGPEFLTYFQNEAQLEKSRLLSDRFSAERPKGSFSTLEIQRTEQGDSAMYLCASIGTAARGYTFGSGTRLTVV.

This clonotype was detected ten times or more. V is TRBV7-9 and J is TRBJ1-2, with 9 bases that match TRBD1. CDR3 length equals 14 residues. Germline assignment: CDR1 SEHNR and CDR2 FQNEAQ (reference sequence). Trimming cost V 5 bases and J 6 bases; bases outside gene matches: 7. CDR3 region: CASSASTGGDGYTF. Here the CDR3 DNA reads TGTGCCAGCAGCGCTTCCACAGGGGGCGATGGCTACACCTTC.

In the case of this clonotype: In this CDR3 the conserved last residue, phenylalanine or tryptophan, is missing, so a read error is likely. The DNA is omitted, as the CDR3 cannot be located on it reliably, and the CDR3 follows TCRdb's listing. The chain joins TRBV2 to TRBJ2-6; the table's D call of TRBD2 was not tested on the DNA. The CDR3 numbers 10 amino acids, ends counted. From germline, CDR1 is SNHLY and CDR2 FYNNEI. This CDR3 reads CASRGRTGSV.

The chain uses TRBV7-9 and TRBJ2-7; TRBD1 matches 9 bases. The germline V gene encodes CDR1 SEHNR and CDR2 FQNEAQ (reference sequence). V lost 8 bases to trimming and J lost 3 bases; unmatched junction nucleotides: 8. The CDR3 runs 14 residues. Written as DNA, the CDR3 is TGTGCCAGCCCGGGACAGGGTCAAATCTACGAGCAGTACTTC. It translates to CASPGQGQIYEQYF.